Given below is one T cell receptor beta chain in context. The data stem from a study of blood T cell repertoires in COVID-19. Study background: There were acute and convalescent COVID-19 samples, and they came from the United States, Italy and Spain. From T cells, B-cell-depleted T cells, or PBMCs came the material, which was cDNA or gDNA.

This CDR3 comprises 12 residues. Trimming shortened V by 0 bases and J by 8 bases, and 10 bases separated the two germline ends. Germline CDR1 GTSNPN, CDR2 SVGIG (reference sequence). Per the study methods: Amplification of reference gene primers was used by the study to estimate nucleated cell counts. The assay was immunoSEQ multiplex PCR, and TCRdb's table has in-frame clones only and misses some. That table furnishes V, J and clone size, whereas the DNA furnished D and trimming. Of 150,000 to 200,000 clones detected, around 84% appear once; the ten largest clones hold around 2.7%. The sequencing input was peripheral blood. This TCR came from a man in his forties with active or convalescent COVID-19. The chain carries TRBV30 and TRBJ1-2; D unresolved. CDR3 residues: CAWSVTGRGYTF. The DNA of the CDR3 is TGTGCCTGGAGTGTAACGGGGAGAGGCTACACCTTC. Supplemented by reference TRBV30 and TRBJ1-2, the full variable domain reads SQTIHQWPATLVQPVGSPLSLECTVEGTSNPNLYWYRQAAGRGLQLLFYSVGIGQISSEVPQNLSASRPQDRQFILSSKKLLLSDSGFYLCAWSVTGRGYTFGSGTRLTVV.